This T cell receptor beta chain is drawn from a study of human T cells and chemical hapten exposure. Time point reported: patch test 2, 6 weeks after DPC sensitization. The treatment denotes: therapeutic diphenylcyclopropenone sensitization with weekly scalp DPC. This CDR3 spans 15 amino acids. Germline CDR1 is SSHAT and CDR2 is FNYEAQ (reference sequence). Turning to this clonotype: Relative to the germline gene, one junction end is altered; a read error may explain this.

Each CDR3 protein gets one entry after TCRdb re-called the RACE reads with MiXCR. In the table there are 360,000 or so distinct CDR3 sequences, about 6% of which are singletons. Source: whole blood, taken in connection with sensitization to the hapten diphenylcyclopropenone (DPC). This clonotype was obtained from a woman between 18 and 29 years old with alopecia areata. Some clones in this sample may be carry-over from other donors' samples. The V call is TRBV7-7, the J call TRBJ1-3; 9 bases align to TRBD1. The chain's CDR3 is CASSNGTGHGNTIYF. The CDR3, as DNA: TGTGCTAGCAGCAATGGGACAGGGCACGGAAACACCATATATTTT.